This TCR beta chain derives from a study of OX40 agonist ivuxolimab in advanced cancers. The protocol was immunoSEQ multiplex PCR, while the TCRdb copy is restricted to in-frame clones and leaves out a portion. This sample has some 77,000 clones, with around 90% found just once. CDR1 SGHDT and CDR2 YYEEEE come from the germline V gene. The CDR3 has 15 residues. With V trimmed by 5 bases and J by 5 bases, 9 bases remained unmatched. Researchers took blood at baseline, on cycle 4 day 1, and on cycle 7 day 1. This rearrangement joins TRBV5-6 to TRBJ2-3; TRBD1 agrees at 9 bases. The sequence came from an adult with an advanced solid tumor such as melanoma, head and neck, liver or kidney cancer. The starting material was CD4+ or CD8+ T cells sorted from blood, obtained in a trial of the OX40 agonist ivuxolimab. The CDR3 reads CASRPNRGRGDTQYF. In DNA, the CDR3 is TGTGCCAGCAGACCTAACAGGGGGCGAGGAGATACGCAGTATTTT.